What follows is one T cell receptor (beta chain) and its context. Its antigen is still unknown. This specimen comes from a study of cytomegalovirus exposure and HLA in healthy donors. Whole-study results and caveats: 150 to 200 TCR beta chains were listed as cytomegalovirus-associated.

Primers included in the PCR were 60 Vbeta and 13 Jbeta primers. Sequencing was performed with immunoSEQ multiplex PCR; in TCRdb, only in-frame clones are kept and a portion is missing. In the table there are 160,000 or so clones, less than 85% of which are singletons. This CDR3 region has 15 residues. CDR1 and CDR2 (germline): SNHLY, FYNNEI. Unmatched junction bases numbered 7, after V lost 4 bases and J lost 2 bases. This chain links TRBV2 with TRBJ1-1; 7 bases line up with TRBD1. The sequenced material came from PBMCs. The receptor comes from a man aged 40-49 years in good health and CMV-seronegative. CDR3 protein: CASSARDRKNTEAFF. CDR3 DNA: TGTGCCAGCAGTGCCCGGGACAGAAAAAACACTGAAGCTTTCTTT.